Described below is a single T cell receptor (beta chain) sequence and its context. Its cognate antigen is unknown. The study ran its PCR with 60 Vbeta and 13 Jbeta primers. Produced via immunoSEQ multiplex PCR; TCRdb's table is partial and in-frame only. There are about 150,000 clones in the sample; 65% to 75% occur only once, and over 2.5% lies in the top ten. This sample stems from a study of cytomegalovirus exposure and HLA in healthy donors. Study-level background: Across almost 400 genotyped donors, about 86% landed in the Caucasian-associated ancestry cluster. General study results and limits: A few V segments could not be told apart, such as TRBV6-2 and TRBV6-3, and were left out. Rarity characterized most TCR sequences, yet some public TCRs appeared in many donors.

CDR1 is SGHDN, CDR2 FVKESK, per germline. V lost 3 bases, J lost 7 bases, and 9 bases lay in between. The CDR3 consists of 12 residues. The TCR originated in a man younger than 35 in good health and CMV-seronegative. The material sequenced was PBMCs. V is TRBV14 and J is TRBJ1-1; D remains unclear. Here the CDR3 reads CASSHGGIEAFF. CDR3 nucleotides: TGTGCCAGCAGCCACGGAGGCATTGAAGCTTTCTTT.